This TCR beta chain was sequenced in a study of blood T cell repertoires in COVID-19 (dated by TCRdb to about 2020). In the study overall: Samples from collaborators originated in the United States, Italy and Spain and spanned both the acute and convalescent phases of COVID-19. Nearly every sample came with metadata listing a de-identified subject ID, COVID-19 status, age in years and sex. The prospective study material was composed of cDNA or gDNA derived from T cells, B-cell-depleted T cells, or PBMCs. Subjects who had been exposed to COVID-19, were actively infected with it, or had recovered from it provided the deeply sampled blood TCRbeta repertoires that made up the dataset. Samples came from the ongoing ImmuneRACE study (first 160 participants) plus 1,254 subjects from 6 global collaborators. A freely available public database, intended as a resource for researchers studying the immune response to SARS-CoV-2, is where the repertoires were released. Where available, HLA class I and class II types were taken from metadata supplied by the sample provider and were not determined by assay-based typing.

A remark on this clone: Its antigen is currently not known. No base quality values were provided; no much bigger clone lies one nucleotide off.

Collaborating institutions collected whole blood in K2EDTA tubes following their own protocols. For TCRbeta analysis, collaborators shipped samples as frozen whole blood, isolated PBMCs, or DNA extracted from either of those sample types. In the germline V gene, CDR1 corresponds to KGHDR and CDR2 to SFDVKD. CDR3 length: 12 amino acids, cysteine to phenylalanine. Only the CDR3 DNA stays, 36 bases, in frame from base 1. Trimming at the junction amounts to 5 bases on V and 9 bases on J, and the germline ends lie 10 bases apart. TCRbeta CDR3 regions were amplified from genomic DNA by means of the immunoSEQ Assay, a bias-controlled multiplex PCR. The study's own analysis went as follows. The number of nucleated cells in each sample was estimated by amplification of reference gene primers within the assay. To quantify the absolute abundance of each unique TCRbeta CDR3 rearrangement, sequence reads were collapsed and filtered. For each sample, productive Simpson clonality was calculated as the square root of Simpson's diversity index across productive rearrangements. TCRdb obtained this table from immuneACCESS and retained in-frame rearrangements with V and J assigned. These tables miss some clones; where compared with another copy, unresolved V genes account for less than half of the shortfall, and the remainder is unexplained. V, J and clone size are taken as reported in that table, and D and trimming were inferred from the DNA itself. Across this sample there are roughly 140,000 clones, with 84% seen only once. Together, the top ten hold roughly 10% of the sample.

The investigation overall reported the following: The quantity of clinical and demographic metadata differed by source and by participant and was supplied without curation.

Recombination linked TRBV24-1 to TRBJ2-1, with no reliable assignment of the D segment. The sequencing input was peripheral blood. This receptor was identified in a man aged 55 to 69 with active or convalescent COVID-19. CDR3 sequence: CATSGSSGEQFF. Here is the DNA: TGTGCCACCAGTGGAAGCTCCGGTGAGCAGTTCTTC.